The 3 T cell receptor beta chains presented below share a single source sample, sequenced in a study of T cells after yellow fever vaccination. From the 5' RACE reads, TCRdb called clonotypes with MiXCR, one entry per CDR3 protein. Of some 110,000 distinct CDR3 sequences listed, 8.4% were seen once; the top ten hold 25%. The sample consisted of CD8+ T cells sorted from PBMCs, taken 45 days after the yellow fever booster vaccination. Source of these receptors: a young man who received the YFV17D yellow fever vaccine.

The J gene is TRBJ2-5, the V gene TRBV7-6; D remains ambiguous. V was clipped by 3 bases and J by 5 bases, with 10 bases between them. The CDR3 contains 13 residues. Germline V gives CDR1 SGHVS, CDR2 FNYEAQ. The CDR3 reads CASSLRRAETQYF. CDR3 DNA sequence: TGTGCCAGCAGCTTGCGACGGGCCGAGACCCAGTACTTC.

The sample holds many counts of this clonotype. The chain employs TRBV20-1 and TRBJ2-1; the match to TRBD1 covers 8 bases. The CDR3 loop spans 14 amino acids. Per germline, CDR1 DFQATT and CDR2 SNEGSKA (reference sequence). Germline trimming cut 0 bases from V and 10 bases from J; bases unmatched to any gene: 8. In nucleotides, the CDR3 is TGCAGTGCTAGAGAGGGGACAGGCCGCCCCGAGCAGTTCTTC. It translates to CSAREGTGRPEQFF.

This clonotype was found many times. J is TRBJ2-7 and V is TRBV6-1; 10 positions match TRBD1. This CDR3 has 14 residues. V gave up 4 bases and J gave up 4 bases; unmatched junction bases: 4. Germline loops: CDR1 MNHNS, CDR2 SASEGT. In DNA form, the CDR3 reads TGTGCCAGCAGTGCGACAGGGGGCGGATACGAGCAGTACTTC. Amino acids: CASSATGGGYEQYF.